This T cell receptor (beta chain) was observed in a study of radiotherapy plus CTLA-4 blockade in lung cancer. V lost 4 bases to trimming and J lost 6 bases; unmatched junction nucleotides: 11. The CDR3 length is 16 residues. Germline assignment: CDR1 MNHNS and CDR2 SASEGT. The protocol was immunoSEQ multiplex PCR, while the TCRdb copy is restricted to in-frame clones and leaves out a portion. In the table there are 86,000 or so clones, around 81% of which are singletons. The genes are TRBV6-1 and TRBJ2-1; 8 bases match TRBD2. Sequencing used peripheral blood, obtained from a patient treated with radiotherapy plus ipilimumab. This TCR was recovered from a human donor with non-small cell lung cancer who had a partial response to radiotherapy plus ipilimumab. Some clones in this sample may be carry-over from other donors' samples. Written as DNA, the CDR3 is TGTGCCAGCAGTGGCCGGACTAGCCATTTGCCCAATGAGCAGTTCTTC. Translation gives CASSGRTSHLPNEQFF.